The 19 T cell receptor beta chains below come from one sample, sequenced in a study of T cell changes during pregnancy in multiple sclerosis. Only in-frame clones appear in the TCRdb table, and some are missing; sequencing was by immunoSEQ multiplex PCR. The data show 45,000 to 60,000 clones, roughly 93% seen once. This specimen was peripheral blood, taken in the second trimester of pregnancy. The origin of the receptors is a female donor with multiple sclerosis, enrolled in a pregnancy study.

The V gene is TRBV7-9, the J gene TRBJ2-3; TRBD2 agrees at 10 bases. With 7 bases clipped from V and 0 bases from J, the junction kept 16 bases outside the gene matches. Germline-derived CDR1 and CDR2 are SEHNR and FQNEAQ (reference sequence). The CDR3 is 19 amino acids. The CDR3 loop reads CASTLPLAGGLTSTDTQYF. The CDR3 nucleotides are TGTGCCAGCACTCTACCTTTAGCGGGAGGACTTACAAGCACAGATACGCAGTATTTT.

This chain connects TRBV4-3 to TRBJ1-4, with 10 bases aligning to TRBD1. J was trimmed by 8 bases and V by 0 bases; bases with no gene match: 9. CDR1 LGHNA and CDR2 YSLEER come from the germline V gene. This CDR3 spans 17 amino acids. The CDR3 here is CASSQDGTGAGKEKLFF. The CDR3 bases are TGCGCCAGCAGCCAAGATGGGACAGGGGCAGGAAAGGAAAAACTGTTTTTT.

The CDR3 nucleotides are TGTGCCAGCAGCCAGGGACAGGGGATGAACACTGAAGCTTTCTTT. It is translated as CASSQGQGMNTEAFF. The V call is TRBV11-3, the J call TRBJ1-1; 10 nucleotides agree with TRBD1. J was trimmed by 0 bases and V by 5 bases; bases with no gene match: 3. In germline, CDR1 is SGHNT, CDR2 YENEEA. CDR3 length: 15 residues.

This sequence joins TRBV2 and TRBJ2-1; 7 bases agree with TRBD1. The CDR3 is made up of 18 amino acids. The germline V gene encodes CDR1 SNHLY and CDR2 FYNNEI. Trimming took 3 bases from V and 0 from J; bases not matched to a gene: 11. CDR3 bases: TGTGCCAGCAGTGATTGGCCGACAGGGCTAAGCTCCTACAATGAGCAGTTCTTC. This gives the protein CASSDWPTGLSSYNEQFF.

The sample holds one count of this clone. The rearrangement links TRBV2 to TRBJ2-5, with D possibly being TRBD1 (6 bases). The germline V gene has CDR1 SNHLY and CDR2 FYNNEI. The CDR3 is 13 residues long. The ends were cut back, 4 bases at V and 5 bases at J, with 11 bases in the middle. The DNA for the CDR3 is TGTGCCAGCAGTGTAAGGGGGACGGAGACCCAGTACTTC. It translates to CASSVRGTETQYF.

This clone was counted once. The chain carries TRBV21-1 and TRBJ2-3; no check of the table's D call, TRBD2, against the DNA was made. TRBV21-1 is designated a pseudogene. The CDR3 is 18 amino acids. The DNA of the CDR3 is TGTGCCAGCAGCAGAAGACTAGCGGGGCTGAGGGTCGCAGATACGCAGTATTTT. Protein sequence: CASSRRLAGLRVADTQYF.

This chain connects TRBV4-1 to TRBJ2-5; 10 nucleotides line up with TRBD2. The V gene's germline CDR1 is MGHRA and CDR2 YSYEKL. Trimming at V came to 0 bases and at J to 4 bases, leaving 5 bases not matched to a gene. The length of the CDR3 is 16 residues. CDR3 amino acids: CASSQDLAGARETQYF. CDR3 in DNA: TGCGCCAGCAGCCAAGATCTAGCGGGAGCCCGAGAGACCCAGTACTTC.

The CDR3 loop reads CASSDRAHFYGYTF. DNA of the CDR3: TGTGCCAGCAGTGACAGGGCCCATTTCTATGGCTACACCTTC. The rearrangement joins TRBV27 to TRBJ1-2, with TRBD1 identical over 7 bases. Germline V lookup: CDR1 MNHEY, CDR2 SMNVEV (reference sequence). V lost 5 bases, J lost 4 bases, and 7 bases stayed unmatched. The length of the CDR3 is 14 residues.

This chain uses TRBV9 with TRBJ2-1; 14 bases map to TRBD2. The trim removed 4 bases at V and 2 bases at J, leaving 14 bases unmatched. Germline V gene lookup returns CDR1 SGDLS and CDR2 YYNGEE. The CDR3 totals 20 residues. The CDR3 here is CASSPSGLAGVTRTYNEQFF. The CDR3 DNA reads as TGTGCCAGCAGCCCCTCGGGACTAGCGGGAGTCACGCGCACCTACAATGAGCAGTTCTTC.

V is TRBV7-2 and J is TRBJ2-7; TRBD2 is a possible D gene (6 bases). This CDR3 has 14 residues. CDR1 and CDR2 from the germline V gene are SGHTA and FQGNSA. V was trimmed by 1 base and J by 5 bases, leaving 12 bases between them. CDR3 nucleotide sequence: TGTGCCAGCAGCTTAGACGGGAGAGGCGACGAGCAGTACTTC. It codes for CASSLDGRGDEQYF.

The CDR3 coding sequence is TGCAGCGTCCGGACAGGGGGTGGGAACACTGAAGCTTTCTTT. Translation: CSVRTGGGNTEAFF. The gene calls are TRBV29-1 and TRBJ1-1; 10 bases are shared with TRBD1. The CDR3 loop spans 14 amino acids. Germline V gene sequence: CDR1 SQVTM, CDR2 ANQGSEA. The V segment lost 6 bases and the J segment 1 base; nucleotides outside the gene matches: 5. The full variable domain, its missing parts supplied by reference TRBV29-1 and TRBJ1-1, is SAVISQKPSRDICQRGTSLTIQCQVDSQVTMMFWYRQQPGQSLTLIATANQGSEATYESGFVIDKFPISRPNLTFSTLTVSNMSPEDSSIYLCSVRTGGGNTEAFFGQGTRLTVV.

This clone was recorded once. The chain links TRBV5-4 to TRBJ2-3; D is perhaps TRBD2 (6 bases). Trimming pared 4 bases from V and 6 bases from J, leaving 15 bases between. This CDR3 spans 14 amino acids. CDR1 is SGHNT and CDR2 is YYREEE in the germline V gene (reference sequence). This chain's CDR3 is CASSRDSRPDTQYF. Here the CDR3 DNA reads TGTGCCAGCAGCCGGGACTCCCGCCCGGATACGCAGTATTTT.

The rearrangement uses TRBV19 and TRBJ2-5; 9 nucleotides agree with TRBD1. Germline lookup yields CDR1 LNHDA and CDR2 SQIVND (reference sequence). V dropped 8 bases and J dropped 5; count of bases not matched to a gene: 9. The CDR3 spans 14 residues. The CDR3 sequence is CASGTQGAKETQYF. DNA of the CDR3: TGTGCCAGTGGCACACAGGGGGCTAAGGAGACCCAGTACTTC.

CDR3 nucleotides: TGTGCCAGCAGCTCTGGTACAGGGGTGGCGGCAGATACGCAGTATTTT. Amino acids: CASSSGTGVAADTQYF. V is TRBV5-5 and J is TRBJ2-3; TRBD1 matches at 7 bases. V was clipped by 3 bases and J by 4 bases; unmatched bases: 11. CDR1 is SGHKS, CDR2 YYEKEE, per germline (reference sequence). This CDR3 comprises 16 residues.

This rearrangement joins TRBV18 to TRBJ2-1; 7 bases line up with TRBD2. Looked up from germline, CDR1 is KGHSH and CDR2 is LQKENI. The CDR3 runs to 16 residues. Trimming took 1 base from V and 12 from J; bases not matched to a gene: 15. The CDR3 loop reads CASSPLPSGDSSGQFF. As DNA, the CDR3 is TGTGCCAGCTCACCACTTCCTAGCGGCGACTCGTCGGGGCAGTTCTTC.

This sequence joins TRBV5-1 and TRBJ2-7; maybe TRBD2 (6 bases). This CDR3 has 15 amino acids. Trimming stripped 4 bases from V and 6 bases from J, with 20 bases between. Germline CDR1 is SGHRS and CDR2 is YFSETQ. The CDR3 nucleotides are TGCGCCAGCAGCCCGGATGGGCGGGGAGCCTTCGAGCAGTACTTC. It yields the protein CASSPDGRGAFEQYF.

This sequence joins TRBV2 and TRBJ1-5; D possibly corresponds to TRBD1 (6 bases). CDR3 length: 16 residues. Germline V gives CDR1 SNHLY, CDR2 FYNNEI. V was shortened by 8 bases and J by 1 base, with 18 bases between the two germline ends. The DNA of the CDR3 is TGTGCCAGCGGCGGTGGCGGGGGCGTAAGCAATCAGCCCCAGCATTTT. Protein sequence: CASGGGGGVSNQPQHF.

This rearrangement joins TRBV9 to TRBJ1-2, with D uncertain. There are 15 residues in the CDR3. V lost 0 bases to trimming and J lost 4 bases, with 13 bases between them. Per the germline V gene, CDR1 is SGDLS and CDR2 is YYNGEE. CDR3 in amino acids: CASSVDFRGGYGYTF. The CDR3 DNA sequence: TGTGCCAGCAGCGTAGACTTCCGGGGTGGCTATGGCTACACCTTC.

The CDR3 is CASTYRGGQPQHF. Written as DNA, the CDR3 is TGTGCCAGCACCTACAGGGGCGGTCAGCCCCAGCATTTT. The chain couples TRBV28 to TRBJ1-5, with TRBD1 matching 7 bases. CDR3 length: 13 residues. V dropped 7 bases and J dropped 6; count of bases not matched to a gene: 6. Per the germline V gene, CDR1 is MDHEN and CDR2 is SYDVKM.